The 27 T cell receptor beta chains listed next were all sequenced from one sample in a study of tumor and adjacent non-tumor tissue in lung cancer. The library came from three nested PCR rounds adapted from ARM-PCR protocols. TCRdb re-called the multiplex PCR reads through MiXCR, storing one row per CDR3 protein. The data hold 69,000 or so distinct CDR3 sequences, with 73% observed a single time. This sample's RNA came from whole unsorted tissue. Source material: lung tumor tissue. The receptors were sampled from a man between 60 and 70 years old with non-small cell lung cancer.

V gene TRBV20-1 combines with J gene TRBJ2-1; 10 nucleotides line up with TRBD2. J gave up 10 bases and V 6 bases, and 9 bases lay outside the gene matches. Germline values: CDR1 DFQATT, CDR2 SNEGSKA (reference sequence). CDR3 length: 13 residues. This CDR3 reads CSAPGTSVKEQFF. CDR3 DNA sequence: TGCAGTGCCCCCGGGACTAGCGTTAAAGAGCAGTTCTTC.

Of note for this clonotype: This may stem from a read error, because a much larger clone lies one nucleotide away. This chain connects TRBV11-1 to TRBJ2-1; maybe TRBD2 (5 bases). Germline V gives CDR1 SGHAT, CDR2 FQDESV (reference sequence). This CDR3 comprises 15 residues. The CDR3: CVSGPARVLDNEQFF. Here the CDR3 DNA reads TGTGTCAGCGGCCCCGCAAGGGTGTTGGACAATGAGCAGTTCTTC.

As for this clonotype: An end of the junction differs from the germline gene, which may be a read error. The chain employs TRBV28 and TRBJ2-7; the D call may be TRBD1 or TRBD2 (6 bases each). The CDR3 has 15 residues. Germline V gene data show CDR1 as MDHEN and CDR2 as SYDVKM. The CDR3 protein is CASSAWGALNGEQHF. CDR3 nucleotides: TGCGCCAGCAGTGCCTGGGGGGCTCTCAATGGCGAGCAGCACTTC.

Concerning this clonotype itself: Possible read error: a much larger clone is one base away. The genes are TRBV6-1 and TRBJ2-6; the D gene is possibly TRBD1 (5 bases). The CDR3 has 14 amino acids. CDR1 and CDR2 (germline): MNHNS, SASEGT. CDR3 sequence reads: CASSDNSGANILAF. For the CDR3, the DNA is TGTGCCAGCAGTGACAACTCTGGGGCCAACATCCTGGCTTTC.

Remarks on this clonotype: Possible read error: a much larger clone is one base away. For the CDR3, the DNA is TGTGCCACCAGACGTCCCGAGGGTACGCAGTATTTT. It yields the protein CATRRPEGTQYF. The chain employs TRBV15 and TRBJ2-3, with D perhaps TRBD2 (5 bases). V was cut by 6 bases and J by 8 bases, with 12 bases left in between. The CDR3 is 12 amino acids. Germline values: CDR1 LNHNV, CDR2 YYDKDF (reference sequence). The variable domain in full, with the rest retrieved from reference TRBV15 and TRBJ2-3, is DAMVIQNPRYQVTQFGKPVTLSCSQTLNHNVMYWYQQKSSQAPKLLFHYYDKDFNNEADTPDNFQSRRPNTSFCFLDIRSPGLGDTAMYLCATRRPEGTQYFGPGTRLTVL.

V is TRBV28 and J is TRBJ2-4; D is unresolved. Per germline, CDR1 MDHEN and CDR2 SYDVKM. There are 15 residues in the CDR3. Trimming removed 10 bases at V and 0 bases at J, with 16 bases between. The CDR3 here is CATGGRVGAKNIQYF. In DNA, the CDR3 is TGTGCCACCGGTGGCCGGGTTGGAGCCAAAAACATTCAGTACTTC.

As for this clonotype: At one end the junction does not follow the germline gene, possibly because of a read error. The gene calls are TRBV29-1 and TRBJ2-3, with a possible D match to TRBD2 (5 bases). The CDR3 spans 12 residues. The V gene's germline CDR1 is SQVTM and CDR2 ANQGSEA. The CDR3 protein is CGVLERRDTQYF. The DNA of the CDR3 is TGCGGCGTACTCGAGCGGAGAGATACGCAGTATTTT.

This clonotype was picked up a small number of times. The chain combines TRBV29-1 with TRBJ2-1, with 12 nucleotides matching TRBD2. V was clipped by 4 bases and J by 15 bases; unmatched bases: 10. Germline V gene lookup returns CDR1 SQVTM and CDR2 ANQGSEA. The CDR3 contains 13 residues. Here the CDR3 reads CSVGLAGVGERFF. The CDR3 nucleotides read TGCAGCGTTGGACTAGCGGGAGTGGGTGAACGGTTCTTC.

This clonotype appeared many times. The chain employs TRBV5-6 and TRBJ2-5; D is possibly TRBD1 or TRBD2 (5 bases each). The V and J ends lost 3 bases and 4 bases respectively, with 13 bases between them. This CDR3 has 14 amino acids. In germline, CDR1 is SGHDT, CDR2 YYEEEE. The chain's CDR3 is CASSSGPRGETQYF. CDR3 sequence (DNA): TGTGCCAGCAGCTCGGGGCCCCGAGGAGAGACCCAGTACTTC.

In its sample, this clonotype was seen once. This sequence joins TRBV6-2 or TRBV6-3 and TRBJ2-1; 14 bases align to TRBD2. The length of the CDR3 is 17 residues. Germline CDR1 reads MNHEY; CDR2 reads SVGEGT. CDR3 sequence: CISSASSGTSGSNEQFF. CDR3 nucleotide sequence: TGTATCAGCAGTGCATCATCCGGGACTAGCGGGAGTAATGAGCAGTTCTTC.

This clonotype was seen once. This chain connects TRBV6-1 to TRBJ1-5, with 11 bases identical to TRBD1. Germline V gene data show CDR1 as MNHNS and CDR2 as SASEGT. V shed 10 bases and J 1 base; nucleotides not matched to a gene: 9. The CDR3 is made up of 16 amino acids. The CDR3 reads CANRWTGGASNQPQHF. In nucleotides, the CDR3 is TGTGCCAACAGGTGGACAGGGGGCGCGAGCAATCAGCCCCAGCATTTT.

V and J are TRBV6-2 or TRBV6-3 and TRBJ2-4; TRBD1 matches 12 bases. The CDR3 runs to 18 residues. V shed 5 bases and J 1 base; nucleotides not matched to a gene: 9. CDR1 is MNHEY, CDR2 SVGEGT, per germline. The CDR3 coding sequence is TGTGCCAGCAGTGGCCGGGACAGGGGGCGCATTGCCAAAAACATTCAGTACTTC. Protein product: CASSGRDRGRIAKNIQYF.

The rearrangement joins TRBV5-4 to TRBJ2-3; 9 positions match TRBD2. This CDR3 comprises 19 residues. V was pared by 4 bases and J by 5 bases, with 20 bases of the junction left unmatched. Germline V gene data show CDR1 as SGHNT and CDR2 as YYREEE (reference sequence). The DNA for the CDR3 is TGTGCCAGCAGCCCCATGTTTTCCGGGACTAGCACGACGAAAGATACGCAGTATTTT. Protein sequence: CASSPMFSGTSTTKDTQYF. The full variable domain, in which reference TRBV5-4 and TRBJ2-3 provide the parts outside the CDR3, is ETGVTQSPTHLIKTRGQQVTLRCSSQSGHNTVSWYQQALGQGPQFIFQYYREEENGRGNFPPRFSGLQFPNYSSELNVNALELDDSALYLCASSPMFSGTSTTKDTQYFGPGTRLTVL.

This clonotype has at least ten counts. The V call is TRBV20-1, the J call TRBJ1-5, with D uncertain. V was shortened by 3 bases and J by 11 bases, with 11 bases between the two germline ends. CDR3 length: 11 amino acids. Germline V gene data show CDR1 as DFQATT and CDR2 as SNEGSKA (reference sequence). The CDR3 region is CSASADLAQHF. In nucleotides, the CDR3 is TGCAGTGCTAGTGCGGACTTGGCCCAGCATTTT.

The V gene is TRBV5-5, the J gene TRBJ2-5; D might be TRBD1 or TRBD2, each matching 5 bases. Germline-derived CDR1 and CDR2 are SGHKS and YYEKEE (reference sequence). V lost 5 bases and J lost 14, with 25 bases in between. This CDR3 spans 14 amino acids. Written as DNA, the CDR3 is TGTGCCAGCAGTCATCCGGGACGGAAAGAGAGCCAATACTTC. Translated: CASSHPGRKESQYF.

For this clonotype: Sequence at one end of the junction differs from germline and may be a read error. V is TRBV6-5 and J is TRBJ2-3, with 7 nucleotides matching TRBD2. This CDR3 is 13 amino acids long. Germline CDR1 and CDR2: MNHEY and SVGAGI. The CDR3 region has the DNA TGTGCCACCAGTCGCGGGAGAGAAGATACGCAGTATTTT. Translating gives CATSRGREDTQYF.

This clonotype has a count of ten or more. The chain combines TRBV6-1 with TRBJ2-3; weak D call: TRBD2 (6 bases). This CDR3 spans 17 amino acids. V was pared by 5 bases and J by 2 bases, with 20 bases between. CDR1 and CDR2 from the germline V gene are MNHNS and SASEGT. For the CDR3, the DNA is TGTGCCAGCAGTCGGTTGGGGGGAGGCGGGATCACAGATACGCAGTATTTT. This encodes CASSRLGGGGITDTQYF.

About this clonotype: This CDR3 fails to terminate in the conserved phenylalanine or tryptophan, so it likely reflects a read error. The DNA is omitted, as the CDR3 cannot be located on it reliably, and the CDR3 follows TCRdb's listing. V and J are TRBV11-3 and TRBJ1-1; the table's D call of TRBD1 was not tested on the DNA. A total of 17 residues make up the CDR3, ends included. Germline V lookup: CDR1 SGHNT, CDR2 YENEEA. The CDR3: CASNLGCRGTSNTEDFS.

This clonotype has a single count. Germline is not matched at one junction end, which may reflect a read error. The chain joins TRBV10-3 to TRBJ2-6; 8 bases line up with TRBD2. Per germline, CDR1 ENHRY and CDR2 SYGVKD. The CDR3 sequence is 20 residues long. The CDR3 loop reads CAISEHGTRGMDSGVNVLTF. Here the CDR3 DNA reads TGTGCCATCAGTGAACATGGGACTAGAGGGATGGATTCTGGGGTCAACGTCCTGACTTTC.

The V and J genes are TRBV20-1 and TRBJ1-4, with D possibly TRBD1 on 5 matching bases. Between the trimmed V and J ends, which lost 6 bases and 5 bases, there was a span of 22 bases. The CDR3 extends over 16 amino acids. In germline, CDR1 is DFQATT, CDR2 SNEGSKA (reference sequence). CDR3 sequence reads: CSAHGAGSAANEKLFF. CDR3 coding DNA: TGCAGTGCCCATGGCGCAGGGAGTGCAGCAAATGAAAAACTGTTTTTT.

As concerns this clonotype: This may be a read error, as it is one base from a much larger clone. The chain links TRBV20-1 to TRBJ1-1; 7 positions match TRBD1. Per germline, CDR1 DFQATT and CDR2 SNEGSKA (reference sequence). The CDR3 runs to 15 residues. CDR3 bases: TGCAGTGCCCATCCCTTCGACAGGGTGAACACTGAAGCTTCCTTT. This encodes CSAHPFDRVNTEASF.

Comments on this clonotype: The junction departs from germline at one end; a sequencing error may be responsible. This sequence joins TRBV29-1 and TRBJ2-7, with TRBD1 as a possible D gene (6 bases). This CDR3 spans 13 amino acids. Germline V gene data show CDR1 as SQVTM and CDR2 as ANQGSEA. The CDR3 DNA reads as TGCAGCGTTGAAGATAGGGGGTCCGACGAGCAGTATTTC. Encoded protein: CSVEDRGSDEQYF.

The gene calls are TRBV29-1 and TRBJ2-4; D is tentatively TRBD1 or TRBD2 (5 bases each). The CDR3 has 16 residues. The germline CDR1 and CDR2 sequences are SQVTM and ANQGSEA. V was trimmed by 4 bases and J by 5 bases, leaving 21 bases between them. This CDR3 reads CSVGAEGTRGENIQYF. The CDR3 nucleotides read TGCAGCGTTGGAGCCGAAGGAACTAGGGGCGAAAACATTCAGTACTTC. The variable domain in full, with the rest retrieved from reference TRBV29-1 and TRBJ2-4, is SAVISQKPSRDICQRGTSLTIQCQVDSQVTMMFWYRQQPGQSLTLIATANQGSEATYESGFVIDKFPISRPNLTFSTLTVSNMSPEDSSIYLCSVGAEGTRGENIQYFGAGTRLSVL.

Points on this clonotype: Because the CDR3 is missing its conserved closing phenylalanine or tryptophan, this is likely a read error. V gene TRBV20-1 combines with J gene TRBJ2-7; 7 bases agree with TRBD2. The CDR3 is 15 amino acids. From germline, CDR1 is DFQATT and CDR2 SNEGSKA (reference sequence). CDR3 sequence reads: CSVRESGIVPYKQYL. For the CDR3, the DNA is TGCAGTGTTAGAGAAAGCGGGATAGTGCCCTACAAGCAGTACTTA.

The table lists this clonotype with a count of one. Germline and junction disagree at one end, which may indicate a read error. The V call is TRBV5-5, the J call TRBJ2-7; D is unresolved. The CDR3 sequence is 13 residues long. Germline V CDR1 and CDR2: SGHKS, YYEKEE (reference sequence). Here the CDR3 reads CASSHGPSYEQYF. In nucleotides, the CDR3 is TGTGCAAGCAGCCACGGGCCCTCCTACGAGCAGTACTTC.

The DNA for the CDR3 is TGTGCCAGCAGGTCCGAGGGGGGGAAACAGTACTTC. Its protein is CASRSEGGKQYF. V usage is TRBV6-6 and J usage is TRBJ2-5; D possibly corresponds to TRBD2 (7 bases). This CDR3 comprises 12 residues. The V and J ends lost 6 bases and 11 bases respectively, with 16 bases between them. The germline CDR1 and CDR2 sequences are MNHNY and SVGAGI (reference sequence).

Comment on this clonotype: The junction does not match germline at one end; this may be a read error. V is TRBV5-4 and J is TRBJ2-2, with D possibly TRBD1 on 5 matching bases. Germline V lookup: CDR1 SGHNT, CDR2 YYREEE (reference sequence). This CDR3 region has 16 residues. CDR3 residues: CARSSDKGRETGELFF. The CDR3 region has the DNA TGTGCCAGGAGCTCGGACAAGGGGCGCGAAACCGGGGAGCTGTTTTTT.